The next 13 T cell receptor beta chains were all read from a single sample in a study of blood T cell repertoires in COVID-19. Profiled with immunoSEQ multiplex PCR; TCRdb holds only in-frame clones, not every one. The table has over 20,000 clones, roughly 84% seen once. The sample comprised peripheral blood. These receptors were taken from a human donor in a cohort sampled during active COVID-19.

V and J are TRBV19 and TRBJ1-5, with D possibly TRBD1 on 6 matching bases. Germline assignment: CDR1 LNHDA and CDR2 SQIVND (reference sequence). There are 12 residues in the CDR3. The CDR3 sequence: CASGGLGQPQHF. DNA of the CDR3: TGTGCGAGTGGGGGCTTGGGTCAGCCCCAGCATTTT.

This clone was seen a handful of times. The V gene is TRBV19, the J gene TRBJ1-6, with 7 bases aligning to TRBD1. The V gene end was trimmed by 5 bases and the J gene end by 9 bases; junction bases not matched to a gene: 7. Germline V gives CDR1 LNHDA, CDR2 SQIVND (reference sequence). The CDR3 sequence is 14 residues long. CDR3 coding DNA: TGTGCCAGTAGTCCGACGGACAGGTCTTCACCCCTCCACTTT. This codes for CASSPTDRSSPLHF.

This rearrangement joins TRBV3-1 (or the pseudogene TRBV3-2) to TRBJ1-1; the match to TRBD1 covers 7 bases. J lost 8 bases, V lost 1 base, and 1 base had no gene match. The CDR3 contains 12 residues. The germline gives CDR1 LGHDT, CDR2 YNNKEL (reference sequence). The CDR3 DNA is TGTGCCAGCAGCCAAGGGGACAGAGAAGCTTTCTTT. It encodes CASSQGDREAFF.

This chain connects TRBV7-8 to TRBJ2-1; 15 bases line up with TRBD2. Per the germline V gene, CDR1 is SGHVS and CDR2 is FQNEAQ. The CDR3 contains 16 residues. V shed 3 bases, J shed 9 bases, and the junction held 6 bases outside the gene matches. CDR3 sequence reads: CASSFLGLAGGGEQFF. The DNA for the CDR3 is TGTGCCAGCAGCTTCCTAGGACTAGCGGGAGGGGGTGAGCAGTTCTTC.

The chain has TRBV28 and TRBJ1-1, with 10 positions matching TRBD1. The V segment lost 1 base and the J segment 8 bases; nucleotides outside the gene matches: 10. In germline, CDR1 is MDHEN, CDR2 SYDVKM. The CDR3 sequence is 16 residues long. This chain's CDR3 is CASSLSSGQGEVEAFF. CDR3 bases: TGTGCCAGCAGTTTATCAAGCGGACAGGGGGAAGTCGAAGCTTTCTTT.

The chain links TRBV5-4 to TRBJ1-3, with D perhaps TRBD1 (5 bases). Germline V gene data show CDR1 as SGHNT and CDR2 as YYREEE (reference sequence). There are 16 residues in the CDR3. Trimming left V 3 bases short and J 0 bases short, with 13 bases between. The CDR3 loop is CASSSGTVSSGNTIYF. CDR3 bases: TGTGCCAGCAGCTCCGGGACTGTTAGCTCTGGAAACACCATATATTTT. The full variable domain, with the rest looked up from reference TRBV5-4 and TRBJ1-3, is ETGVTQSPTHLIKTRGQQVTLRCSSQSGHNTVSWYQQALGQGPQFIFQYYREEENGRGNFPPRFSGLQFPNYSSELNVNALELDDSALYLCASSSGTVSSGNTIYFGEGSWLTVV.

V usage is TRBV19 and J usage is TRBJ2-7; D is possibly TRBD2 (6 bases). From germline, CDR1 is LNHDA and CDR2 SQIVND (reference sequence). With 6 bases removed from V and 2 bases from J, the gap between germline ends came to 17 bases. The CDR3 consists of 15 residues. The CDR3 region is CASSPPGVRTYEQYF. The CDR3 nucleotides are TGTGCCAGTAGCCCGCCGGGGGTTCGTACCTACGAGCAGTACTTC.

This chain links TRBV7-2 with TRBJ2-7; D perhaps matches TRBD2 (5 bases). The CDR3 is made up of 12 amino acids. Germline loops: CDR1 SGHTA, CDR2 FQGNSA. Between the trimmed V and J ends, which lost 4 bases and 3 bases, there was a span of 7 bases. Written as DNA, the CDR3 is TGTGCCAGCAGCTCCGGGATCTACGAGCAGTACTTC. It yields the protein CASSSGIYEQYF.

This rearrangement joins TRBV5-1 to TRBJ1-4; D perhaps matches TRBD1 (6 bases). The CDR3 consists of 21 residues. The germline CDR1 and CDR2 sequences are SGHRS and YFSETQ. The V and J ends lost 0 bases and 0 bases respectively, with 24 bases between them. CDR3 DNA: TGCGCCAGCAGCTTGGATCTAATACGGGGGGCATCTCCTGCAACTAATGAAAAACTGTTTTTT. Protein: CASSLDLIRGASPATNEKLFF.

The J gene is TRBJ2-1, the V gene TRBV2, with TRBD2 identical over 15 bases. After removal of 8 bases from V and 6 bases from J, the junction contained 5 bases not matched to a gene. This CDR3 has 15 amino acids. The germline gives CDR1 SNHLY, CDR2 FYNNEI. The CDR3 sequence: CASLPGLAGGNEQFF. CDR3 coding DNA: TGTGCCAGCCTCCCGGGACTAGCGGGAGGCAATGAGCAGTTCTTC.

V gene TRBV7-2 combines with J gene TRBJ2-7, with 8 bases that match TRBD1. This CDR3 region has 14 residues. V was pared by 5 bases and J by 1 base, with 4 bases of the junction left unmatched. The germline V gene has CDR1 SGHTA and CDR2 FQGNSA. CDR3 in DNA: TGTGCCAGCAGCACACGACAGGGGTCCTACGAGCAGTACTTC. Protein: CASSTRQGSYEQYF.

The V and J genes are TRBV14 and TRBJ1-2, with D perhaps matching TRBD1 (6 bases). Germline CDR1 SGHDN, CDR2 FVKESK. Trimming pared 4 bases from V and 8 bases from J, leaving 14 bases between. The CDR3 is 13 residues long. The CDR3 region has the DNA TGTGCCAGCAGCCCGGACAGCAACAGGGGCTACACCTTC. It is translated as CASSPDSNRGYTF.

The chain employs TRBV6-2 or TRBV6-3 and TRBJ2-7; 10 nucleotides agree with TRBD1. Trimming cost V 2 bases and J 0 bases; bases outside gene matches: 4. The CDR3 sequence is 16 residues long. Per germline, CDR1 MNHEY and CDR2 SVGEGT. CDR3 sequence (DNA): TGTGCCAGCAGTTACCCGGACAGGGGGATCTCCTACGAGCAGTACTTC. Protein product: CASSYPDRGISYEQYF.